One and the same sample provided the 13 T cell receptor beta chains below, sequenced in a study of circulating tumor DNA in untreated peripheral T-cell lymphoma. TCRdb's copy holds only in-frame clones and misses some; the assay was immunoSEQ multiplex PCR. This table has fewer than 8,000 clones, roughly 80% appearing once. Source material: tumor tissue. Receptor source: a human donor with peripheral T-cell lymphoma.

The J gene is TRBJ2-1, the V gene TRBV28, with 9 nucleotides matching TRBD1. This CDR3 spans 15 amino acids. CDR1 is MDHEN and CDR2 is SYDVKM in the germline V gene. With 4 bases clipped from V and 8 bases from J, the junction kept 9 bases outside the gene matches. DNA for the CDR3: TGTGCCAGCAGTTCCTCCGGGACAGGGCTCTATGAGCAGTTCTTC. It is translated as CASSSSGTGLYEQFF.

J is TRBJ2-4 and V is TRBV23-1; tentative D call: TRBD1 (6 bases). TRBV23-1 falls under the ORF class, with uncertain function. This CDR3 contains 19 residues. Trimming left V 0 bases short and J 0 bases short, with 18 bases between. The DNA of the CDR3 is TGCGCCAGCAGTCAATCGGGGGCCGCGCGTATCATAGCCAAAAACATTCAGTACTTC. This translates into CASSQSGAARIIAKNIQYF.

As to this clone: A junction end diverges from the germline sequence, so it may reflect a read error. The CDR3 coding sequence is TGTGCCGGCAGGAACCGGGACAGCGTGACCGGGGAGCTGTTTTTT. The encoded protein is CAGRNRDSVTGELFF. This chain uses TRBV6-8 with TRBJ2-2, with 7 bases matching TRBD1. Per germline, CDR1 MNHGY and CDR2 SAAAGT. CDR3 length equals 15 residues.

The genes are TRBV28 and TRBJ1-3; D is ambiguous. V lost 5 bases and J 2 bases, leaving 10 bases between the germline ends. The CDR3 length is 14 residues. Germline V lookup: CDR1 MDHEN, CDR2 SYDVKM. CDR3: CASSRVEAGNTIYF. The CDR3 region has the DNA TGTGCCAGCAGTCGGGTGGAGGCTGGAAACACCATATATTTT.

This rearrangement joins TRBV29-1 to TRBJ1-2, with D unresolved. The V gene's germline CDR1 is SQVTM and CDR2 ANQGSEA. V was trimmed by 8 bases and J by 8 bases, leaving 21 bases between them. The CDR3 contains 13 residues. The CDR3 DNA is TGCAGCATTTCGGATGACCGTTTTAAAGGCTACACCTTC. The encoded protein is CSISDDRFKGYTF. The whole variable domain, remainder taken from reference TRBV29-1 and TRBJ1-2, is SAVISQKPSRDICQRGTSLTIQCQVDSQVTMMFWYRQQPGQSLTLIATANQGSEATYESGFVIDKFPISRPNLTFSTLTVSNMSPEDSSIYLCSISDDRFKGYTFGSGTRLTVV.

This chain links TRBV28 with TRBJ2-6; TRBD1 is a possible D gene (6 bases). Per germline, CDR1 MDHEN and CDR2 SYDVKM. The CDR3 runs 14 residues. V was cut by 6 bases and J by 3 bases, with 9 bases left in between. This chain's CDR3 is CASSSGVGANVLTF. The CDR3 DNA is TGTGCCAGCAGCTCAGGGGTTGGGGCCAACGTCCTGACTTTC. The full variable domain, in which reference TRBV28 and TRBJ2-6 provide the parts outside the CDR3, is DVKVTQSSRYLVKRTGEKVFLECVQDMDHENMFWYRQDPGLGLRLIYFSYDVKMKEKGDIPEGYSVSREKKERFSLILESASTNQTSMYLCASSSGVGANVLTFGAGSRLTVL.

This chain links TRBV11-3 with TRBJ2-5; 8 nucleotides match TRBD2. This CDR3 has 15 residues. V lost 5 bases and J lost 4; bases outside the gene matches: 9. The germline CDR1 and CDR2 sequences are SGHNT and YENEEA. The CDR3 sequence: CASSPKGLVGETQYF. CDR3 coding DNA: TGTGCCAGCAGCCCTAAGGGACTAGTTGGAGAGACCCAGTACTTC.

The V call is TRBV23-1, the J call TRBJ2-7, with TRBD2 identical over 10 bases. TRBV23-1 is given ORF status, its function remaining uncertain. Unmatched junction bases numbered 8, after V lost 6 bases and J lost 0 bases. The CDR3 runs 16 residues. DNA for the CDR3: TGCGCCAGCAGCCAAGGACTAGCGGAGAGCTCCTACGAGCAGTACTTC. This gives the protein CASSQGLAESSYEQYF.

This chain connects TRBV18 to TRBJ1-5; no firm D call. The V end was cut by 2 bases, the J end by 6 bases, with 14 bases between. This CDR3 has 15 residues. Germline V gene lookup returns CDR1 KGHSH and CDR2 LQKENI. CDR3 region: CASSPGVGNGQPQHF. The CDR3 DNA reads TGTGCCAGCTCACCAGGAGTCGGGAACGGTCAGCCCCAGCATTTT.

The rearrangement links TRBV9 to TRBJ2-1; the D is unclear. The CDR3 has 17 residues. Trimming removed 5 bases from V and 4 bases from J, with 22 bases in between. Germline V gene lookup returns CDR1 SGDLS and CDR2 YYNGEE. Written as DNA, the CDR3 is TGTGCCAGCAGTGAATGGGGTATGGGATCTCGTTACAATGAGCAGTTCTTC. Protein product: CASSEWGMGSRYNEQFF.

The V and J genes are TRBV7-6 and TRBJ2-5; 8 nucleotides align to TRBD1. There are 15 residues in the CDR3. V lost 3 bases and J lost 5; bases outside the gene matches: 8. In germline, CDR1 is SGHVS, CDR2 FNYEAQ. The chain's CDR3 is CASSFPGQVGETQYF. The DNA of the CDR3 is TGTGCCAGCAGCTTCCCGGGACAGGTGGGGGAGACCCAGTACTTC. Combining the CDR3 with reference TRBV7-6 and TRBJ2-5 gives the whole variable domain GAGVSQSPRYKVTKRGQDVALRCDPISGHVSLYWYRQALGQGPEFLTYFNYEAQQDKSGLPNDRFSAERPEGSISTLTIQRTEQRDSAMYRCASSFPGQVGETQYFGPGTRLLVL.

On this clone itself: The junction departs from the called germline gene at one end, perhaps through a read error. CDR3 DNA: TGCACCAGCAGCCAAATGCTAGCGGGAGAGTTTGGCAAAAACATTCAGTACTTC. Encoded protein: CTSSQMLAGEFGKNIQYF. The chain uses TRBV4-1 and TRBJ2-4; TRBD2 agrees at 10 bases. Per germline, CDR1 MGHRA and CDR2 YSYEKL. This CDR3 comprises 18 residues.

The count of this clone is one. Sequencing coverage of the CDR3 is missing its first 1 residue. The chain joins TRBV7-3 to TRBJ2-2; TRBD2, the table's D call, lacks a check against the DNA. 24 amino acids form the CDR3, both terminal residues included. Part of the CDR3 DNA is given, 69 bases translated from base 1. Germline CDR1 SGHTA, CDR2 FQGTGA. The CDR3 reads CASSLKIRGSGLAGSYANTGELFF. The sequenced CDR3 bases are GCCAGCAGCTTAAAGATAAGAGGATCCGGACTAGCGGGAAGCTATGCGAACACCGGGGAGCTGTTTTTT.